This T cell receptor (beta chain) was retrieved from a study of CD8+ T cells in alopecia areata. As to treatment: oral pan-JAK inhibitor, 5-10 mg twice daily. Sequencing templates came from extracted RNA that was reverse transcribed into cDNA. Data came from immunoSEQ multiplex PCR; TCRdb stores just in-frame clones and leaves some out. The sample holds about 270,000 clones; about 62% are singletons and the top ten take around 0.84%. Material: CD4+ T cells sorted from blood, obtained around week 54, from a patient treated with tofacitinib. The TCR sequence derives from a human donor with alopecia areata.

DNA for the CDR3: TGTGCCTGGAGAGTAGGAACCGACCCTAATGAAAAACTGTTTTTT. It yields the protein CAWRVGTDPNEKLFF. The rearrangement uses TRBV30 and TRBJ1-4; D is unclear. The CDR3 totals 15 residues. CDR1 GTSNPN and CDR2 SVGIG come from the germline V gene (reference sequence). V lost 3 bases and J lost 3, with 14 bases in between.